This T cell receptor beta chain appears in the sequencing data of a study of human T cells and chemical hapten exposure. Authors' methods: Samples held a median of approximately 96,000 TCRs, range about 23,224–750,000. MiXCR, run by TCRdb on the RACE reads, gives a single entry per CDR3 protein. The V and J calls and clone size come from TCRdb's table, not from the authors' own analysis. The data show more than 75,000 distinct CDR3 sequences, approximately 8% seen once. Time point meaning: healthy volunteer bleed at 6 weeks. It was from unfractionated whole blood that total RNA was extracted. What was sequenced was whole blood. The receptor was derived from a male donor in good health. Some clones in this sample may be carry-over from other donors' samples.

CDR3 sequence reads: CASGFERSGNTIYF. In DNA, the CDR3 is TGTGCTAGTGGTTTTGAACGCTCTGGAAACACCATATATTTT. The V and J genes are TRBV12-5 and TRBJ1-3, with D hard to call. V dropped 3 bases and J dropped 0 bases, with 6 bases sitting between them. There are 14 residues in the CDR3. Per germline, CDR1 LGHNT and CDR2 FRNRAP.